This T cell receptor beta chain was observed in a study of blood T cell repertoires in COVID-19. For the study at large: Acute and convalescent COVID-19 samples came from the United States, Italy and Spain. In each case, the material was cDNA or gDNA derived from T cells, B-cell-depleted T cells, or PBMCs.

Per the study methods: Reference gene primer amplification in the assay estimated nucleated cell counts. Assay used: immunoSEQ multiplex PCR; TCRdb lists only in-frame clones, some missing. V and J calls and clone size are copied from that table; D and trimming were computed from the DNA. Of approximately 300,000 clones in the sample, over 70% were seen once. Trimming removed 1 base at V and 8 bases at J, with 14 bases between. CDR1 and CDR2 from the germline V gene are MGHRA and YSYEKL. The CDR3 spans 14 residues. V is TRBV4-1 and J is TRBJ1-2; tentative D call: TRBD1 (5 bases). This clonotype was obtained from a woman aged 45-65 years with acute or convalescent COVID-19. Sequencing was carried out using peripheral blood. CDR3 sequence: CASSQVPDSEGYTF. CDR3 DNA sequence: TGCGCCAGCAGCCAAGTCCCCGACAGCGAGGGCTACACCTTC.